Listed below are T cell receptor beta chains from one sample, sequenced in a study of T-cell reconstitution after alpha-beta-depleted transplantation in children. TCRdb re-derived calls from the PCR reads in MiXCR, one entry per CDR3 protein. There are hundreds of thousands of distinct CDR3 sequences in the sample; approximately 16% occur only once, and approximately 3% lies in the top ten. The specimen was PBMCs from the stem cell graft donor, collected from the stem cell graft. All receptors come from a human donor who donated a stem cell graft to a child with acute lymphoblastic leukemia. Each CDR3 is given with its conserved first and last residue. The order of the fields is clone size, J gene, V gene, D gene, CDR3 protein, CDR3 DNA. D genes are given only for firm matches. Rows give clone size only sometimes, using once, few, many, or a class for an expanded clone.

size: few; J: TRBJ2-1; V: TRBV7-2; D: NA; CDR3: CASSLGSPRGEQFF; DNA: TGTGCCAGCAGCTTAGGGTCCCCCAGGGGTGAGCAGTTCTTC
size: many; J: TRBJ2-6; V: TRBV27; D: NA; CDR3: CASSLTGANVLTF; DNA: TGTGCCAGCAGTTTAACTGGGGCCAACGTCCTGACTTTC
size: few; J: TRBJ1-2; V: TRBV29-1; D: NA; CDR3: CSGAGTENYGYTF; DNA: TGCAGTGGTGCCGGGACGGAAAACTATGGCTACACCTTC
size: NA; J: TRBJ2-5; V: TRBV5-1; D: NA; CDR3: CASSPRPTVSVQETQYF; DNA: TGCGCCAGCAGCCCGAGACCGACAGTTTCAGTACAAGAGACCCAGTACTTC
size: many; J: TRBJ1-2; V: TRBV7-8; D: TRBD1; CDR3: CASSQADRGGLGYTF; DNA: TGTGCCAGCAGCCAAGCCGACAGGGGGGGGCTCGGCTACACCTTC
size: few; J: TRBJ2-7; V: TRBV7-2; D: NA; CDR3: CASSLSLGVEQYF; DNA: TGTGCCAGCAGCCTCAGTCTAGGGGTTGAGCAGTACTTC
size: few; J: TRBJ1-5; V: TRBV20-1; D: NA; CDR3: CSARTPDGDHSNQPQHF; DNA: TGCAGTGCTAGGACTCCGGACGGGGACCATAGCAATCAGCCCCAGCATTTT
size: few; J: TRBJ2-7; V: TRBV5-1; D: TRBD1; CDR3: CASSQGTGDPYEQYF; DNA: TGCGCCAGCAGCCAGGGGACAGGGGACCCCTACGAGCAGTACTTC
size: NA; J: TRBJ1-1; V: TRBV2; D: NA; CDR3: CASSETPTEPFF; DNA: TGTGCCAGCAGTGAGACCCCTACTGAACCTTTCTTT
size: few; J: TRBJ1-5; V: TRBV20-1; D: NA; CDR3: CSARDDKRTQHF; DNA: TGCAGTGCTAGAGATGACAAGCGTACCCAGCATTTT
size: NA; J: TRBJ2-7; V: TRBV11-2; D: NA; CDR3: CASSSRRIVYEQYF; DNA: TGTGCCAGCAGCTCTAGGAGAATAGTCTACGAGCAGTACTTC
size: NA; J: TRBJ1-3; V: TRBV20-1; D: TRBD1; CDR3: CSAKQGGLRGTTIYF; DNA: TGCAGTGCCAAACAGGGGGGATTGAGGGGAACCACCATATATTTT
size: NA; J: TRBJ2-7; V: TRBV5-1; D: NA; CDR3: CASSPGRGSYEQYF; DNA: TGCGCCAGCAGCCCGGGGAGGGGGTCCTACGAGCAGTACTTC
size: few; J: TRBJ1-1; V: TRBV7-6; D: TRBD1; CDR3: CASSMPGTGGLATEAFF; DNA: TGTGCCAGCAGCATGCCCGGGACAGGGGGCTTGGCCACTGAAGCTTTCTTT
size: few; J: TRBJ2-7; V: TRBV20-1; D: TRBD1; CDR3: CSALGQVSPYEQYF; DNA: TGCAGTGCCCTAGGACAGGTCTCACCCTACGAGCAGTACTTC
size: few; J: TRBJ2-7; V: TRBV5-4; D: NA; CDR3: CASSGVMGSYEQYF; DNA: TGTGCCAGCAGCGGGGTTATGGGCTCCTACGAGCAGTACTTC
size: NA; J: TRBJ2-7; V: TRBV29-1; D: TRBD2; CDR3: CSVAGWEGRYSYEQYF; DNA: TGCAGCGTTGCCGGGTGGGAGGGTCGGTATTCCTACGAGCAGTACTTC
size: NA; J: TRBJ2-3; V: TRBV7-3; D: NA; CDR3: CASRRDVTDTQYF; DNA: TGTGCCAGCCGGCGGGACGTGACAGATACGCAGTATTTT
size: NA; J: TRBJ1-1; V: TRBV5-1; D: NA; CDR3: CASSLGGNQAFF; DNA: TGCGCCAGCAGCTTGGGAGGGAATCAAGCTTTCTTT
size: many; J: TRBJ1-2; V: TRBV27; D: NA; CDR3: CASSQQGRYGYTF; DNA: TGTGCCAGCAGTCAACAGGGACGCTATGGCTACACCTTC
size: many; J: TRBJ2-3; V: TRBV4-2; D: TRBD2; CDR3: CASSLEASGRANTQYF; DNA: TGTGCCAGCAGCCTAGAGGCTAGCGGGAGGGCAAATACGCAGTATTTT
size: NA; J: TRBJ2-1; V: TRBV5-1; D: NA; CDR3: CASSFNGNNEQFF; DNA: TGCGCCAGCAGCTTTAACGGCAACAATGAGCAGTTCTTC
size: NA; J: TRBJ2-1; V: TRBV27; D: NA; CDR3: CASARWEGGTYNEQFF; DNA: TGTGCCAGCGCCCGGTGGGAGGGGGGTACTTACAATGAGCAGTTCTTC
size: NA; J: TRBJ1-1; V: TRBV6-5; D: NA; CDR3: CASSWGRDNMNTEAFF; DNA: TGTGCCAGCAGTTGGGGCCGGGACAACATGAACACTGAAGCTTTCTTT
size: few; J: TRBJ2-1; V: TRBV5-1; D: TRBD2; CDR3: CASSFGLAGGKAYNEQFF; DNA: TGCGCCAGCAGCTTTGGTCTAGCGGGAGGGAAGGCCTACAATGAGCAGTTCTTC
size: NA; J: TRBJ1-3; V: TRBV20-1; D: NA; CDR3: CSAPGGAGNTIYF; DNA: TGCAGTGCTCCCGGGGGTGCCGGAAACACCATATATTTT
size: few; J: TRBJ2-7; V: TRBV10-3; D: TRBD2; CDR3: CAISERDPGLARPNEQYF; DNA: TGTGCCATCAGTGAGCGGGATCCGGGACTAGCGCGGCCTAACGAGCAGTACTTC
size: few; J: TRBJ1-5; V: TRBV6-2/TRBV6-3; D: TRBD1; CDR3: CASSLAPGTEGYSNQPQHF; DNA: TGTGCCAGCAGTCTCGCGCCCGGGACAGAGGGATATAGCAATCAGCCCCAGCATTTT
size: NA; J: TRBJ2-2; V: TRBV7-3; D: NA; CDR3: CASSPTHGRNTGELFF; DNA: TGTGCCAGCAGCCCGACTCACGGGAGGAACACCGGGGAGCTGTTTTTT
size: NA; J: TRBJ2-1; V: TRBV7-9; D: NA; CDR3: CAVDQGGPRGVYNEQFF; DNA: TGTGCCGTAGACCAGGGGGGACCTAGGGGGGTCTACAATGAGCAGTTCTTC
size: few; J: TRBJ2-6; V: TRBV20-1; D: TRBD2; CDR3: CSARLAGEGSSGANVLTF; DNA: TGCAGTGCTAGACTAGCGGGAGAAGGAAGCTCTGGGGCCAACGTCCTGACTTTC
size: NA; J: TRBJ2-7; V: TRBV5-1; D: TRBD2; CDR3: CASSREASGYEQYF; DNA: TGCGCCAGCAGCCGGGAGGCTAGCGGCTACGAGCAGTACTTC
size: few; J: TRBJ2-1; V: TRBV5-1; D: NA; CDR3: CASSSRLAFDEQFF; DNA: TGCGCCAGCAGCTCCCGGCTAGCTTTCGATGAGCAGTTCTTC
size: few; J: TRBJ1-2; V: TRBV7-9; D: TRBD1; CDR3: CASSDQGVRSDGYTF; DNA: TGTGCCAGCAGCGACCAGGGGGTCCGGTCGGATGGCTACACCTTC
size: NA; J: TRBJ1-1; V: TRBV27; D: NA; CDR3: CASREMNTEAFF; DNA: TGTGCCAGCAGGGAAATGAACACTGAAGCTTTCTTT
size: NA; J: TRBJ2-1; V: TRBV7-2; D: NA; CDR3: CASSLMGGRGNEQFF; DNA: TGTGCCAGCAGCTTGATGGGAGGAAGGGGTAATGAGCAGTTCTTC
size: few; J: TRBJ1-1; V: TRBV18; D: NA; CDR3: CASSPPTRTEAFF; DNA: TGTGCCAGCTCACCCCCTACAAGAACTGAAGCTTTCTTT
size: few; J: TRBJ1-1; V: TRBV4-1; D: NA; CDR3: CASSGRPRNTEAFF; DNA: TGCGCCAGCAGCGGGCGACCGAGGAACACTGAAGCTTTCTTT
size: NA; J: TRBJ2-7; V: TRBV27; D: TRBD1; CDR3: CASSLWTGAGEQYF; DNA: TGTGCCAGCAGTTTATGGACAGGGGCGGGCGAGCAGTACTTC
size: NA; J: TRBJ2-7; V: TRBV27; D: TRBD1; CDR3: CASSYPGQTYEQYF; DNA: TGTGCCAGCAGTTACCCGGGACAGACCTACGAGCAGTACTTC
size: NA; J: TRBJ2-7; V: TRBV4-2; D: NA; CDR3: CASSQVGRLGNSHYEQYF; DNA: TGTGCCAGCAGCCAGGTTGGCCGTCTGGGGAACAGTCACTACGAGCAGTACTTC
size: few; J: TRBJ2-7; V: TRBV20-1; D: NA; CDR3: CSGQDFTYEQYF; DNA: TGCAGTGGACAGGACTTCACCTACGAGCAGTACTTC
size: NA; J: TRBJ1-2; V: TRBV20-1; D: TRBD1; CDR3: CSAELSGGSGYTF; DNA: TGCAGTGCTGAACTTTCAGGGGGTTCTGGCTACACCTTC
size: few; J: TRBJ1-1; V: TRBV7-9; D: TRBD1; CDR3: CASSPDRGLPNTEAFF; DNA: TGTGCCAGCAGCCCCGACAGGGGGCTACCCAACACTGAAGCTTTCTTT
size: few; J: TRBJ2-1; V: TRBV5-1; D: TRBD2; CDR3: CASRREGSYNEQFF; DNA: TGCGCCAGCAGGAGGGAGGGCTCCTACAATGAGCAGTTCTTC
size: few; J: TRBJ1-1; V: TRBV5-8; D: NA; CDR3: CASSLGRRSGQAFF; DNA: TGTGCCAGCAGCTTGGGCCGACGGTCCGGCCAAGCTTTCTTT
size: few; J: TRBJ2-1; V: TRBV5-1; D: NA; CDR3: CASSLENYNEQFF; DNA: TGCGCCAGCAGCTTGGAGAACTACAATGAGCAGTTCTTC
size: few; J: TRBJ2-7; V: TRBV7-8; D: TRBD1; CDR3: CASRRPPGQGSYEQYF; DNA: TGTGCCAGCAGACGTCCACCGGGACAGGGCTCCTACGAGCAGTACTTC
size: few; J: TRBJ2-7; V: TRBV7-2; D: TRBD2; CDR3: CASSLGPSGGDRYF; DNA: TGTGCCAGCAGCTTAGGGCCTAGCGGGGGGGACAGGTACTTC
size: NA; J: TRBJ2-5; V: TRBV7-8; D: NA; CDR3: CASSLGGSRTQETQYF; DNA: TGTGCCAGCAGCTTAGGAGGTTCCCGAACCCAAGAGACCCAGTACTTC